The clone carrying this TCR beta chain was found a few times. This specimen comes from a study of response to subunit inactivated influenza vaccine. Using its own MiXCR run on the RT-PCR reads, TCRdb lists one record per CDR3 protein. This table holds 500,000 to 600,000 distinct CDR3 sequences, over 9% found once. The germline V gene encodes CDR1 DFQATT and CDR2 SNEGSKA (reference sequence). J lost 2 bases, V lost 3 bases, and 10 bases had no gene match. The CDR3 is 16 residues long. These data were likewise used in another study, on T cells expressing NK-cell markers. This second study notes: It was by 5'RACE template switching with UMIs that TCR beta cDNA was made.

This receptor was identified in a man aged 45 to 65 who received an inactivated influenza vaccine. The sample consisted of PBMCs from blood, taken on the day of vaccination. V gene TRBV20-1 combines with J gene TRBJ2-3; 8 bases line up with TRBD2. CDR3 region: CSARAPWRGVTDTQYF. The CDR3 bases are TGCAGTGCTAGGGCCCCCTGGCGGGGGGTCACAGATACGCAGTATTTT.